These 13 T cell receptor beta chains came from one sample sequenced in a study of cytomegalovirus exposure and HLA in healthy donors. With 60 Vbeta and 13 Jbeta primers, the PCR was carried out. Clones were read by immunoSEQ multiplex PCR, and TCRdb kept only the in-frame ones, dropping some. The sample carries about 200,000 clones, 70% to 80% recorded once. Sequencing was carried out using PBMCs. These receptor sequences come from a male donor in good health and CMV-seronegative.

The chain recombines TRBV7-2 with TRBJ2-1, with TRBD2 identical over 9 bases. V shed 2 bases and J 5 bases; nucleotides not matched to a gene: 1. CDR1 is SGHTA and CDR2 is FQGNSA in the germline V gene. This CDR3 has 14 amino acids. The CDR3 DNA is TGTGCCAGCAGCTTACTAGCGGGGAACAATGAGCAGTTCTTC. Its translation is CASSLLAGNNEQFF.

V usage is TRBV14 and J usage is TRBJ1-4, with 7 bases identical to TRBD1. The CDR3 runs to 16 residues. V was pared by 2 bases and J by 4 bases, with 7 bases of the junction left unmatched. Germline values: CDR1 SGHDN, CDR2 FVKESK. CDR3 nucleotides: TGTGCCAGCAGCCAACGTACCGGGACAGTTAATGAAAAACTGTTTTTT. It specifies CASSQRTGTVNEKLFF.

V is TRBV19 and J is TRBJ2-7, with 12 bases aligning to TRBD2. The CDR3 is 16 amino acids. V lost 5 bases and J lost 5; bases outside the gene matches: 10. Germline loops: CDR1 LNHDA, CDR2 SQIVND (reference sequence). The chain's CDR3 is CASSARLAGVRNEQYF. DNA for the CDR3: TGTGCCAGTAGTGCACGACTAGCGGGAGTGAGGAACGAGCAGTACTTC.

The chain employs TRBV28 and TRBJ1-5; possibly TRBD1 for D (6 bases). V lost 4 bases and J 5 bases, leaving 12 bases between the germline ends. The CDR3 is made up of 14 amino acids. CDR1 and CDR2 (germline): MDHEN, SYDVKM. For the CDR3, the DNA is TGTGCCAGCAGTTCCGGGACAAGTCATCAGCCCCAGCATTTT. This encodes CASSSGTSHQPQHF.

V gene TRBV5-4 combines with J gene TRBJ2-7; perhaps TRBD1 as D (5 bases). This CDR3 comprises 12 residues. Per germline, CDR1 SGHNT and CDR2 YYREEE (reference sequence). Trimming removed 3 bases at V and 3 bases at J, with 7 bases between. The CDR3 protein is CASSSDNYEQYF. CDR3 coding DNA: TGTGCCAGCAGCTCGGACAACTACGAGCAGTACTTC.

The chain recombines TRBV5-6 with TRBJ1-3; D not certain. V was shortened by 2 bases and J by 0 bases, with 15 bases between the two germline ends. The germline V gene encodes CDR1 SGHDT and CDR2 YYEEEE. CDR3 length equals 17 residues. CDR3 in amino acids: CASSLISSWSSGNTIYF. The CDR3 nucleotides read TGTGCCAGCAGCTTAATTTCGTCGTGGAGCTCTGGAAACACCATATATTTT.

The chain uses TRBV6-1 and TRBJ2-5; 14 bases are a match to TRBD2. The DNA end lines up better with TRBJ2-7; the J call may be wrong. This CDR3 is built from 17 residues. CDR1 and CDR2 (germline): MNHNS, SASEGT. The CDR3 region is CASSEAGGLAGVYEQYF. The CDR3 coding sequence is TGTGCCAGCAGTGAAGCGGGGGGACTAGCGGGAGTTTACGAGCAGTACTTC.

This clone was found a few times. The chain has TRBV2 and TRBJ1-1; 8 nucleotides line up with TRBD1. With 9 bases clipped from V and 6 bases from J, the junction kept 6 bases outside the gene matches. CDR1 SNHLY and CDR2 FYNNEI come from the germline V gene. The CDR3 is 12 amino acids. CDR3 DNA: TGTGCCAGGGAGGGCAGGGGGCCTGAAGCTTTCTTT. Translated: CAREGRGPEAFF.

The chain links TRBV5-1 to TRBJ2-5; no firm D call. The J call is doubtful: the DNA matches TRBJ2-7 better. Germline V gives CDR1 SGHRS, CDR2 YFSETQ. CDR3 length: 14 residues. The CDR3 DNA follows: TGCGCCAGCAGCTTGGTGAGTGAAAGCCACGAGCAGTACTTC. It encodes CASSLVSESHEQYF.

The chain recombines TRBV4-2 with TRBJ2-1; D unresolved. CDR1 and CDR2 from the germline V gene are LGHNA and YNFKEQ. Trimming cost V 4 bases and J 10 bases, with 14 bases left between them. The CDR3 consists of 13 residues. The CDR3 protein is CASSPERAGEQFF. CDR3 in DNA: TGTGCCAGCAGCCCCGAAAGAGCCGGGGAGCAGTTCTTC.

The CDR3 reads CASKGAAETQYF. CDR3 DNA: TGTGCCAGCAAGGGGGCCGCCGAGACCCAGTACTTC. The J gene is TRBJ2-5, the V gene TRBV25-1, with 7 bases lining up with TRBD1. The CDR3 runs 12 residues. V lost 7 bases and J lost 5; bases outside the gene matches: 4. The germline V gene has CDR1 MGHDK and CDR2 SYGVNS.

This clone was observed a handful of times. V and J are TRBV12-2 and TRBJ2-5; TRBD2, the D gene given by the table, was not confirmed from the DNA. TRBV12-2 is marked as a pseudogene. The CDR3 loop spans 17 amino acids. CDR3 residues: CASRLDLAGGTEETQYF. The CDR3 DNA is TGTGCAAGTCGCTTAGACCTAGCGGGAGGAACCGAAGAGACCCAGTACTTC.

This clone was counted a single time. The CDR3 region has the DNA TGTGCCAGCAGTTTTATAGGGGGCGGAAACACCATATATTTT. Protein product: CASSFIGGGNTIYF. This chain links TRBV27 with TRBJ1-3; TRBD1 agrees at 7 bases. Trimming at V came to 3 bases and at J to 4 bases, leaving 3 bases not matched to a gene. CDR3 length: 14 amino acids. The V gene's germline CDR1 is MNHEY and CDR2 SMNVEV (reference sequence).